Presented here are 16 T cell receptor beta chains from one specimen sequenced in a study of shared clonotypes between healthy human individuals. TCRdb keeps only in-frame clones here, not all; method: immunoSEQ multiplex PCR. This sample has fewer than 1.8 million clones, with approximately 98.5% found just once. Source material: naive CD4+ T cells sorted from blood. The subset denotes: CD45RA+ positively selected. These receptors all stem from a man between 25 and 39 years old in good health.

The chain uses TRBV5-1 and TRBJ2-7; the D gene could be TRBD1 or TRBD2 (6 bases each). Trimming left V 3 bases short and J 9 bases short, with 16 bases between. Germline loops: CDR1 SGHRS, CDR2 YFSETQ. The CDR3 consists of 13 residues. In nucleotides, the CDR3 is TGCGCCAGCAGCTGGGGGGCAGACGAGGGGCAGTACTTC. Translated, it gives CASSWGADEGQYF.

The chain links TRBV13 to TRBJ2-3; 9 positions agree with TRBD1. The CDR3 has 15 residues. CDR1 and CDR2 (germline): PRHDT, FYEKMQ (reference sequence). V shed 5 bases, J shed 3 bases, and the junction held 6 bases outside the gene matches. The CDR3, as DNA: TGTGCCAGCAGCAAAGGGACAGGGAGGACAGATACGCAGTATTTT. Its translation is CASSKGTGRTDTQYF.

This rearrangement joins TRBV9 to TRBJ2-6; D ambiguous. CDR3 size: 19 residues. Trimming stripped 1 base from V and 0 bases from J, with 17 bases between. The germline V gene encodes CDR1 SGDLS and CDR2 YYNGEE. CDR3 protein: CASSVSVSTAFSGANVLTF. The CDR3 DNA reads TGTGCCAGCAGCGTATCCGTCAGCACGGCTTTCTCTGGGGCCAACGTCCTGACTTTC.

The V and J genes are TRBV11-2 and TRBJ1-2; possible D gene TRBD1, 6 bases. Trimming cost V 3 bases and J 4 bases, with 15 bases left between them. The CDR3 totals 15 residues. CDR1 SGHAT and CDR2 FQNNGV come from the germline V gene. The CDR3 protein is CASSLVDGTSYGYTF. The CDR3 DNA follows: TGTGCCAGCAGCTTGGTTGACGGGACAAGCTATGGCTACACCTTC.

The chain has TRBV6-5 and TRBJ2-7; TRBD1 aligns across 7 bases. This CDR3 spans 15 amino acids. Germline CDR1 MNHEY, CDR2 SVGAGI. Losses at the gene ends were 8 bases for V and 5 bases for J; bases not matched to a gene: 15. In DNA form, the CDR3 reads TGTGCCAGCCATCCTTTTGCCGGGACAGTGGACGAGCAGTACTTC. As protein: CASHPFAGTVDEQYF.

The chain employs TRBV18 and TRBJ2-3, with 7 bases fitting TRBD2. Trimming cost V 3 bases and J 4 bases; bases outside gene matches: 7. Per germline, CDR1 KGHSH and CDR2 LQKENI. The CDR3 is 15 residues long. In DNA, the CDR3 is TGTGCCAGCTCACCCATTGCGGGAGTGGCAGATACGCAGTATTTT. Protein product: CASSPIAGVADTQYF.

The rearrangement links TRBV29-1 to TRBJ2-1; TRBD2 agrees at 14 bases. Trimming cost V 5 bases and J 9 bases; bases outside gene matches: 9. CDR3 length: 15 amino acids. The germline V gene encodes CDR1 SQVTM and CDR2 ANQGSEA. CDR3 protein: CSVPKTSGRALEQFF. DNA for the CDR3: TGCAGCGTTCCAAAGACTAGCGGGAGGGCCCTTGAGCAGTTCTTC.

The chain has TRBV5-1 and TRBJ1-2; 7 nucleotides match TRBD1. The CDR3 totals 14 residues. The germline gives CDR1 SGHRS, CDR2 YFSETQ. V was clipped by 1 base and J by 4 bases; unmatched bases: 4. The DNA of the CDR3 is TGCGCCAGCAGCTTGACAGGGGCTGGCTATGGCTACACCTTC. Translated: CASSLTGAGYGYTF.

The chain employs TRBV6-1 and TRBJ1-2; no clear D. The CDR3 sequence is 15 residues long. Germline V gene lookup returns CDR1 MNHNS and CDR2 SASEGT. Between the trimmed V and J ends, which lost 6 bases and 7 bases, there was a span of 21 bases. The CDR3 DNA reads TGTGCCAGCAGAAGCTCGCTTGAGGAGGGATTTGGCTACACCTTC. It encodes CASRSSLEEGFGYTF.

The V gene is TRBV13, the J gene TRBJ2-3; 7 nucleotides align to TRBD2. The CDR3 length is 16 residues. Germline assignment: CDR1 PRHDT and CDR2 FYEKMQ (reference sequence). V lost 6 bases and J lost 3; bases outside the gene matches: 12. CDR3: CASRRTRTSWTDTQYF. The DNA of the CDR3 is TGTGCCAGCAGACGCACAAGGACTAGTTGGACAGATACGCAGTATTTT.

V and J are TRBV11-3 and TRBJ2-2; 12 nucleotides line up with TRBD2. With V trimmed by 5 bases and J by 7 bases, 8 bases remained unmatched. Germline V gene lookup returns CDR1 SGHNT and CDR2 YENEEA. The CDR3 contains 16 residues. Here the CDR3 reads CASSVGLAGKVGELFF. CDR3 nucleotide sequence: TGTGCCAGCAGCGTAGGACTAGCGGGAAAAGTCGGGGAGCTGTTTTTT.

The chain combines TRBV28 with TRBJ2-5; 7 nucleotides line up with TRBD2. V gave up 5 bases and J gave up 5 bases; unmatched junction bases: 5. The CDR3 totals 13 residues. Germline V lookup: CDR1 MDHEN, CDR2 SYDVKM. The CDR3 region is CASSRGLFETQYF. Here the CDR3 DNA reads TGTGCCAGCAGTCGGGGACTATTTGAGACCCAGTACTTC.

The chain uses TRBV11-2 and TRBJ2-7; D is perhaps TRBD2 (6 bases). Germline V gene sequence: CDR1 SGHAT, CDR2 FQNNGV. Trimming removed 0 bases from V and 1 base from J, with 16 bases in between. This CDR3 has 17 amino acids. The CDR3 DNA sequence: TGTGCCAGCAGCTTAGATCCTGCGCCTGGGGGGTCCTACGAGCAGTACTTC. As protein: CASSLDPAPGGSYEQYF.

This chain joins TRBV2 and TRBJ1-5; 7 nucleotides align to TRBD1. With 7 bases clipped from V and 0 bases from J, the junction kept 6 bases outside the gene matches. This CDR3 region has 15 residues. Germline V lookup: CDR1 SNHLY, CDR2 FYNNEI. CDR3 loop: CASINDRASNQPQHF. In DNA, the CDR3 is TGTGCCAGCATCAACGACAGGGCTAGCAATCAGCCCCAGCATTTT.

A word on this clone: This sample includes further DNA sequences coding for the same CDR3. The chain uses TRBV27 and TRBJ2-5; D is unresolved. The length of the CDR3 is 12 residues. Germline assignment: CDR1 MNHEY and CDR2 SMNVEV (reference sequence). Trimming cost V 4 bases and J 4 bases, with 7 bases left between them. DNA of the CDR3: TGTGCCAGCAGTTCTTCAGGAGAGACCCAGTACTTC. Translation gives CASSSSGETQYF.

This chain uses TRBV5-1 with TRBJ2-1, with D tentatively TRBD1 (6 bases). Germline V lookup: CDR1 SGHRS, CDR2 YFSETQ. The CDR3 is made up of 14 amino acids. Trimming cost V 3 bases and J 10 bases, with 17 bases left between them. CDR3 sequence: CASSSRNRESEQFF. The CDR3 region has the DNA TGCGCCAGCAGCTCCCGTAACAGGGAAAGCGAGCAGTTCTTC.